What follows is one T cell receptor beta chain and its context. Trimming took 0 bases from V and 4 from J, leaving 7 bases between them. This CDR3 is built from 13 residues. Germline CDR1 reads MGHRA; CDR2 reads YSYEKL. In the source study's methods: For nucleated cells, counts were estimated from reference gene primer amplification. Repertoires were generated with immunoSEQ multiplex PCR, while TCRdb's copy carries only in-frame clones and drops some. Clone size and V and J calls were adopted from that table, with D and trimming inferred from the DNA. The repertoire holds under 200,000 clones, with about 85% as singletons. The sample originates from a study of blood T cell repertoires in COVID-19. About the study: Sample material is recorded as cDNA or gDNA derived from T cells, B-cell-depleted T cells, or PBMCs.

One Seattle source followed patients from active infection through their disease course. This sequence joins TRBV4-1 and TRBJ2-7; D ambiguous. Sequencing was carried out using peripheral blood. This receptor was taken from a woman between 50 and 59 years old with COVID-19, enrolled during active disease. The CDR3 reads CASSQESWYEQYF. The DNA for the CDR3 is TGCGCCAGCAGCCAAGAGAGTTGGTACGAGCAGTACTTC.